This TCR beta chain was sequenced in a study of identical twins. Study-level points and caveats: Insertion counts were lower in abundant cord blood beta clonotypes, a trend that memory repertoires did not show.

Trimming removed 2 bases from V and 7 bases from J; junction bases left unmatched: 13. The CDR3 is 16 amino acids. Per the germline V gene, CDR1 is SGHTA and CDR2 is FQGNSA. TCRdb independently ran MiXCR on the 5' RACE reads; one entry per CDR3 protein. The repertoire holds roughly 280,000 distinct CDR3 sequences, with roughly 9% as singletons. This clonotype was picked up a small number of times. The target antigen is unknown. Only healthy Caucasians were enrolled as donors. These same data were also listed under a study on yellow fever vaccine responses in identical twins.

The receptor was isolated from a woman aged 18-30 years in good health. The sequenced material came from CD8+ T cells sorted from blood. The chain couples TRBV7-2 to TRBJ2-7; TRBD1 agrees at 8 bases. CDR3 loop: CASSLSKETGAGEQYF. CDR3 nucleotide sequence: TGTGCCAGCAGCTTATCTAAGGAGACAGGGGCAGGGGAGCAGTACTTC.